One and the same sample provided the 15 T cell receptor beta chains below, sequenced in a study of post-analysis software for immune sequencing data. The authors incorporated unique molecular identifiers into the TCR beta cDNA libraries. TCRdb re-called the PCR reads with MiXCR, one entry per CDR3 protein. Among hundreds of thousands of distinct CDR3 sequences listed, 55% to 60% were seen once. Study-wide findings and caveats: The study found TRBV5-6, TRBV5-1 and TRBV20-1 among 5 or 6 TRBV segments more frequent in patients than controls.

No antigen has been assigned to these receptors. The sample consisted of blood. The source is a girl aged 2-10 years with multiple sclerosis.

This rearrangement joins TRBV20-1 to TRBJ2-2; 7 positions match TRBD1. The CDR3 covers 16 residues. Germline V gives CDR1 DFQATT, CDR2 SNEGSKA (reference sequence). The V and J ends lost 0 bases and 6 bases, in that order; junction bases with no gene match: 10. The CDR3 region is CSARDPGVTGPGELFF. Here the CDR3 DNA reads TGCAGTGCTAGAGACCCTGGGGTGACAGGGCCCGGGGAGCTGTTTTTT.

This clonotype was seen only a few times. The chain recombines TRBV25-1 with TRBJ1-6; D perhaps matches TRBD1 (6 bases). Trimming stripped 6 bases from V and 11 bases from J, with 20 bases between. This CDR3 is 15 amino acids long. CDR1 and CDR2 from the germline V gene are MGHDK and SYGVNS. The CDR3 sequence is CASSKRTGSSTPLHF. The CDR3 region has the DNA TGTGCCAGCAGCAAGAGAACAGGGTCTTCTACACCCCTCCACTTT.

A few counts support this clonotype. The V and J genes are TRBV7-2 and TRBJ2-7, with 7 bases matching TRBD1. This CDR3 comprises 14 residues. V dropped 1 base and J dropped 2; count of bases not matched to a gene: 2. Germline V lookup: CDR1 SGHTA, CDR2 FQGNSA. The CDR3 loop is CASSLGGQPYEQYF. The CDR3 region has the DNA TGTGCCAGCAGCTTAGGGGGACAGCCCTACGAGCAGTACTTC. Drawing the rest from reference TRBV7-2 and TRBJ2-7, the complete variable domain is GAGVSQSPSNKVTEKGKDVELRCDPISGHTALYWYRQSLGQGLEFLIYFQGNSAPDKSGLPSDRFSAERTGGSVSTLTIQRTQQEDSAVYLCASSLGGQPYEQYFGPGTRLTVT.

The chain has TRBV12-3 or TRBV12-4 and TRBJ2-1; TRBD2 matches at 8 bases. The CDR3 has 15 residues. The J segment lost 2 bases and the V segment lost 6 bases, leaving 6 bases of the junction unmatched. CDR3 bases: TGTGCCAGCAGCGGTAGCGGGGCAGCCTACAATGAGCAGTTCTTC. It yields the protein CASSGSGAAYNEQFF.

This clonotype was picked up a small number of times. V is TRBV6-5 and J is TRBJ2-7; no clear D. The J call is uncertain, as TRBJ2-4 better fits the DNA end. The germline V gene has CDR1 MNHEY and CDR2 SVGAGI. The CDR3 extends over 15 amino acids. CDR3 region: CASSLGPGLGNIQYF. CDR3 DNA sequence: TGTGCCAGCAGCTTGGGTCCAGGCCTTGGAAACATTCAGTACTTC.

The chain is built from TRBV7-9 and TRBJ2-1; perhaps TRBD2 as D (7 bases). The CDR3 totals 15 residues. V lost 5 bases and J lost 13, with 24 bases in between. CDR1 and CDR2 from the germline V gene are SEHNR and FQNEAQ (reference sequence). In nucleotides, the CDR3 is TGTGCCAGCAGCCCAGGGGACTACGCCCGTAGTGAACAGTTCTTC. Encoded protein: CASSPGDYARSEQFF. Full variable domain (rest looked up from reference TRBV7-9 and TRBJ2-1): DTGVSQNPRHKITKRGQNVTFRCDPISEHNRLYWYRQTLGQGPEFLTYFQNEAQLEKSRLLSDRFSAERPKGSFSTLEIQRTEQGDSAMYLCASSPGDYARSEQFFGPGTRLTVL.

The rearrangement uses TRBV6-6 and TRBJ2-7, with D possibly TRBD2 on 5 matching bases. Germline V gives CDR1 MNHNY, CDR2 SVGAGI (reference sequence). This CDR3 has 17 amino acids. The V end lost 8 bases, the J end lost 3 bases, and 26 bases lay between the germline ends. This CDR3 is CASGPFPDGMIIYEQYF. The CDR3 coding sequence is TGTGCCAGCGGACCTTTCCCAGACGGGATGATAATCTACGAGCAGTACTTC.

The gene calls are TRBV6-1 and TRBJ2-2, with TRBD1 matching over 8 bases. Per the germline V gene, CDR1 is MNHNS and CDR2 is SASEGT. CDR3 length equals 16 residues. The junction had 7 bases not matched to a gene; V was cut back by 4 bases and J by 3 bases. The CDR3 nucleotides are TGTGCCAGCAGTGCCCCAGGGGGCTGGGACACCGGGGAGCTGTTTTTT. Amino acids: CASSAPGGWDTGELFF.

This clonotype was detected once. The chain is built from TRBV29-1 and TRBJ2-1; D ambiguous. Germline CDR1 SQVTM, CDR2 ANQGSEA. The CDR3 totals 11 residues. V was shortened by 5 bases and J by 3 bases, with 5 bases between the two germline ends. The CDR3 nucleotides read TGCAGCGTTCTCTTCTACAATGAGCAGTTCTTC. Protein product: CSVLFYNEQFF.

The CDR3 sequence is CASSVDPTGISSYNEQFF. DNA of the CDR3: TGTGCCAGCAGCGTAGACCCCACAGGGATAAGCTCCTACAATGAGCAGTTCTTC. The V call is TRBV9, the J call TRBJ2-1, with D possibly matching TRBD1 (6 bases). The length of the CDR3 is 18 residues. Germline CDR1 and CDR2: SGDLS and YYNGEE. Deletions cut 0 bases from V and 0 bases from J, with 16 bases between.

This clonotype was counted between two and nine times. The chain has TRBV7-9 and TRBJ2-3; TRBD1 might be the D (6 bases). Germline V gene data show CDR1 as SEHNR and CDR2 as FQNEAQ (reference sequence). V lost 4 bases to trimming and J lost 2 bases, with 16 bases between them. CDR3 size: 16 residues. The CDR3 here is CASSSQRTDLTDTQYF. As DNA, the CDR3 is TGTGCCAGCAGCTCCCAGCGGACAGACCTCACAGATACGCAGTATTTT.

The V gene is TRBV7-9, the J gene TRBJ2-3; D is perhaps TRBD1 or TRBD2 (6 bases each). V was pared by 0 bases and J by 2 bases, with 12 bases between. Germline CDR1 SEHNR, CDR2 FQNEAQ (reference sequence). This CDR3 contains 16 residues. In DNA form, the CDR3 reads TGTGCCAGCAGCTTAGCCCGGGGGCCCTACACAGATACGCAGTATTTT. Amino acid sequence: CASSLARGPYTDTQYF.

This chain connects TRBV10-2 to TRBJ2-3; 12 nucleotides agree with TRBD1. V shed 3 bases, J shed 5 bases, and the junction held 6 bases outside the gene matches. CDR3 length: 16 residues. Per the germline V gene, CDR1 is WSHSY and CDR2 is SAAADI. CDR3 nucleotide sequence: TGCGCCAGCAGTGATGGGACAGGGGGCAGTTTAGATACGCAGTATTTT. This gives the protein CASSDGTGGSLDTQYF.

V gene TRBV18 combines with J gene TRBJ2-5, with D perhaps given as TRBD1 or TRBD2 (6 bases each). The CDR3 runs 14 residues. V was shortened by 0 bases and J by 5 bases, with 10 bases between the two germline ends. From germline, CDR1 is KGHSH and CDR2 LQKENI. CDR3 region: CASSPPGGPETQYF. Here the CDR3 DNA reads TGTGCCAGCTCACCACCGGGGGGCCCTGAGACCCAGTACTTC.

This chain uses TRBV9 with TRBJ1-1; 8 nucleotides align to TRBD1. CDR3 size: 15 residues. In germline, CDR1 is SGDLS, CDR2 YYNGEE. J gave up 4 bases and V 0 bases, and 5 bases lay outside the gene matches. This chain's CDR3 is CASSVGAGGGTEAFF. CDR3 DNA: TGTGCCAGCAGCGTAGGAGCAGGGGGCGGCACTGAAGCTTTCTTT.